A selection of T cell receptor beta chains follows, all from one sample in a study of beta chain features in type 1 diabetes. The table came from immunoSEQ multiplex PCR; TCRdb's copy has only in-frame clones and leaves some out. This table has just over 450,000 clones, 30% appearing once. The material sequenced was naive CD4+ T cells from blood. All receptors derive from a young man in good health. Each CDR3 is given with its conserved first and last residue. Fields, in order: V gene, D gene, clone size, CDR3 length, J gene, CDR3 DNA, CDR3 protein. D genes are given only for firm matches. Not every row has a clone size; where given, it reads once, few, many or a size class.

v_call: TRBV7-8
d_call: TRBD1
clone_size: .
cdr3_length: 18
j_call: TRBJ2-6
cdr3_nt: TGTGCCAGCCACGTTCCACAGGGGGTGACCTCTGGGGCCAACGTCCTGACTTTC
cdr3_aa: CASHVPQGVTSGANVLTF

v_call: TRBV6-6
d_call: .
clone_size: .
cdr3_length: 15
j_call: TRBJ2-2
cdr3_nt: TGTGCCAGCAGTCCACTCGCCCGTAACACCGGGGAGCTGTTTTTT
cdr3_aa: CASSPLARNTGELFF

v_call: TRBV18
d_call: .
clone_size: few
cdr3_length: 13
j_call: TRBJ2-1
cdr3_nt: TGTGCCAGCTCACCACCATCGGCCAATGAGCAGTTCTTC
cdr3_aa: CASSPPSANEQFF

v_call: TRBV30
d_call: .
clone_size: .
cdr3_length: 14
j_call: TRBJ1-5
cdr3_nt: TGTGCCTGGAGTGAGGACGTCCTTCAGGCCCCCCAGCATTTT
cdr3_aa: CAWSEDVLQAPQHF

v_call: TRBV30
d_call: .
clone_size: .
cdr3_length: 15
j_call: TRBJ1-1
cdr3_nt: TGTGCCTGGAGGCAGCGGGGCGGGTTGAACACTGAAGCTTTCTTT
cdr3_aa: CAWRQRGGLNTEAFF

v_call: TRBV7-2
d_call: TRBD1
clone_size: .
cdr3_length: 14
j_call: TRBJ1-2
cdr3_nt: TGTGCCAGCAGCCGGCGGGACAGTAGCTATGGCTACACCTTC
cdr3_aa: CASSRRDSSYGYTF

v_call: TRBV5-1
d_call: .
clone_size: few
cdr3_length: 11
j_call: TRBJ2-7
cdr3_nt: TGCGCCAGCAGCTTGGGCTTTGAGCAGTACTTC
cdr3_aa: CASSLGFEQYF

v_call: TRBV30
d_call: .
clone_size: .
cdr3_length: 13
j_call: TRBJ1-5
cdr3_nt: TGTGCCTGGAGCGTCTCCAGCAATCAGCCCCAGCATTTT
cdr3_aa: CAWSVSSNQPQHF

v_call: TRBV6-6
d_call: .
clone_size: few
cdr3_length: 16
j_call: TRBJ2-7
cdr3_nt: TGTGCCAGCAACCCATCGGGGGGACAGCGCTCCTACGAGCAGTACTTC
cdr3_aa: CASNPSGGQRSYEQYF

v_call: TRBV5-1
d_call: TRBD1
clone_size: .
cdr3_length: 14
j_call: TRBJ1-5
cdr3_nt: TGCGCCAGCAGCTTGGAAGCAGGGGGCTGGCCCCAGCATTTT
cdr3_aa: CASSLEAGGWPQHF

v_call: TRBV7-2
d_call: .
clone_size: few
cdr3_length: 16
j_call: TRBJ1-3
cdr3_nt: TGTGCCAGCAGCTTAGGGCAGCAAACATCTGGAAACACCATATATTTT
cdr3_aa: CASSLGQQTSGNTIYF

v_call: TRBV29-1
d_call: .
clone_size: .
cdr3_length: 12
j_call: TRBJ2-4
cdr3_nt: TGCAGCGTTGTTGGGGACCAAAACATTCAGTACTTC
cdr3_aa: CSVVGDQNIQYF

v_call: TRBV2
d_call: .
clone_size: .
cdr3_length: 12
j_call: TRBJ2-3
cdr3_nt: TGTGCCAGCAGTTATACAAGAGATACGCAGTATTTT
cdr3_aa: CASSYTRDTQYF

v_call: TRBV29-1
d_call: TRBD2
clone_size: .
cdr3_length: 16
j_call: TRBJ2-3
cdr3_nt: TGCAGCGTTGAGGGACTAGCGGGAGAAAGCACAGATACGCAGTATTTT
cdr3_aa: CSVEGLAGESTDTQYF

v_call: TRBV7-2
d_call: .
clone_size: few
cdr3_length: 14
j_call: TRBJ2-5
cdr3_nt: TGTGCCAGCAGCTTAGGGAACAGCCAAGAGACCCAGTACTTC
cdr3_aa: CASSLGNSQETQYF

v_call: TRBV7-2
d_call: TRBD2
clone_size: .
cdr3_length: 14
j_call: TRBJ2-5
cdr3_nt: TGTGCCAGCAGCTTAATCGGGCGGGAGTCTCCTTGGTACTTC
cdr3_aa: CASSLIGRESPWYF

v_call: TRBV25-1
d_call: .
clone_size: .
cdr3_length: 12
j_call: TRBJ2-7
cdr3_nt: TGTGCCAGCAGCGCGAGGGGGGGCGAGCAGTACTTC
cdr3_aa: CASSARGGEQYF

v_call: TRBV7-2
d_call: .
clone_size: .
cdr3_length: 14
j_call: TRBJ1-1
cdr3_nt: TGTGCCAGCAGCTTTGGTCTTGGCGACACTGAAGCTTTCTTT
cdr3_aa: CASSFGLGDTEAFF

v_call: TRBV5-1
d_call: TRBD1
clone_size: .
cdr3_length: 14
j_call: TRBJ2-3
cdr3_nt: TGCGCCAGCAGCTCCGGGACAGTCGCCGATACGCAGTATTTT
cdr3_aa: CASSSGTVADTQYF

v_call: TRBV30
d_call: .
clone_size: .
cdr3_length: 14
j_call: TRBJ1-4
cdr3_nt: TGTGCCTGGAGTGTCACCGGGGGTAATGAAAAACTGTTTTTT
cdr3_aa: CAWSVTGGNEKLFF

v_call: TRBV29-1
d_call: TRBD1
clone_size: few
cdr3_length: 14
j_call: TRBJ2-3
cdr3_nt: TGCAGCGTTAAGTTACAGGGGCCCACAGATACGCAGTATTTT
cdr3_aa: CSVKLQGPTDTQYF

v_call: TRBV4-2
d_call: .
clone_size: once
cdr3_length: 14
j_call: TRBJ1-2
cdr3_nt: TGTGCCAGCAGCCAAGCCCCAGGGGACTATGGCTACACCTTC
cdr3_aa: CASSQAPGDYGYTF

v_call: TRBV30
d_call: TRBD1
clone_size: few
cdr3_length: 15
j_call: TRBJ2-2
cdr3_nt: TGTGCCTGGACCTGGAAGGGACAGGGGACCGGGGAGCTGTTTTTT
cdr3_aa: CAWTWKGQGTGELFF

v_call: TRBV14
d_call: .
clone_size: few
cdr3_length: 14
j_call: TRBJ2-7
cdr3_nt: TGTGCCAGCAGCCAACACAGCCGCTCCTACGAGCAGTACTTC
cdr3_aa: CASSQHSRSYEQYF

v_call: TRBV7-9
d_call: TRBD2
clone_size: .
cdr3_length: 18
j_call: TRBJ2-3
cdr3_nt: TGTGCCAGCAGCTTAGGCGGAGCTAGCGGGAGGCGGACAGATACGCAGTATTTT
cdr3_aa: CASSLGGASGRRTDTQYF

v_call: TRBV7-2
d_call: TRBD2
clone_size: few
cdr3_length: 16
j_call: TRBJ2-7
cdr3_nt: TGTGCCAGCAGCTTATTAGCGGGAGCCAACTCCTACGAGCAGTACTTC
cdr3_aa: CASSLLAGANSYEQYF

v_call: TRBV5-6
d_call: .
clone_size: .
cdr3_length: 14
j_call: TRBJ2-5
cdr3_nt: TGTGCCAGCAGCTTTCGGCGGATGGGAGAGACCCAGTACTTC
cdr3_aa: CASSFRRMGETQYF

v_call: TRBV19
d_call: .
clone_size: few
cdr3_length: 13
j_call: TRBJ1-4
cdr3_nt: TGTGCCAGCGAAGGGCAGGGTTTTGAAAAACTGTTTTTT
cdr3_aa: CASEGQGFEKLFF

v_call: TRBV5-4
d_call: .
clone_size: .
cdr3_length: 16
j_call: TRBJ2-1
cdr3_nt: TGTGCCAGCAGCTTGGACATCGACAGCTCCTACAATGAGCAGTTCTTC
cdr3_aa: CASSLDIDSSYNEQFF

v_call: TRBV30
d_call: TRBD2
clone_size: .
cdr3_length: 15
j_call: TRBJ2-5
cdr3_nt: TGTGCCTGGAGTTTTAGCGGGAGGGCCGAAGAGACCCAGTACTTC
cdr3_aa: CAWSFSGRAEETQYF

v_call: TRBV19
d_call: .
clone_size: .
cdr3_length: 15
j_call: TRBJ2-7
cdr3_nt: TGTGCCAGTAGTCCTCTACGGTGGGAATCCTACGAGCAGTACTTC
cdr3_aa: CASSPLRWESYEQYF

v_call: TRBV5-1
d_call: .
clone_size: .
cdr3_length: 15
j_call: TRBJ2-2
cdr3_nt: TGCGCCAGCAGCCCCCGGGTTGAAGGCACCGGGGAGCTGTTTTTT
cdr3_aa: CASSPRVEGTGELFF

v_call: TRBV30
d_call: TRBD1
clone_size: .
cdr3_length: 13
j_call: TRBJ2-1
cdr3_nt: TGTGCCTGGAGTACTGGACAGGGCAATGAGCAGTTCTTC
cdr3_aa: CAWSTGQGNEQFF

v_call: TRBV29-1
d_call: .
clone_size: .
cdr3_length: 12
j_call: TRBJ2-2
cdr3_nt: TGCAGCGTTGAAAAAGGAAACGGGGAGCTGTTTTTT
cdr3_aa: CSVEKGNGELFF

v_call: TRBV7-9
d_call: TRBD2
clone_size: .
cdr3_length: 12
j_call: TRBJ2-1
cdr3_nt: TGTGCCAGCAGCTCCCGAGCGGGACCTCAGTTCTTC
cdr3_aa: CASSSRAGPQFF

v_call: TRBV25-1
d_call: .
clone_size: few
cdr3_length: 14
j_call: TRBJ2-2
cdr3_nt: TGTGCCAGCAGCCACCGGGCCCCCAACGGGGAGCTGTTTTTT
cdr3_aa: CASSHRAPNGELFF

v_call: TRBV9
d_call: .
clone_size: few
cdr3_length: 15
j_call: TRBJ2-3
cdr3_nt: TGTGCCAGCAGCGCTAGACTATCTAGCACAGATACGCAGTATTTT
cdr3_aa: CASSARLSSTDTQYF

v_call: TRBV5-4
d_call: TRBD2
clone_size: .
cdr3_length: 15
j_call: TRBJ2-1
cdr3_nt: TGTGCCACCCGCCTGGGACTAGCGGGAGTCTATGAGCAGTTCTTC
cdr3_aa: CATRLGLAGVYEQFF

v_call: TRBV7-2
d_call: .
clone_size: few
cdr3_length: 12
j_call: TRBJ1-2
cdr3_nt: TGTGCCAGCACGATCTCGGAGTATGGCTACACCTTC
cdr3_aa: CASTISEYGYTF

v_call: TRBV18
d_call: .
clone_size: few
cdr3_length: 12
j_call: TRBJ2-1
cdr3_nt: TGTGCCAGCTCACCCGGTGGGAATGAGCAGTTCTTC
cdr3_aa: CASSPGGNEQFF

v_call: TRBV11-2
d_call: .
clone_size: .
cdr3_length: 16
j_call: TRBJ2-7
cdr3_nt: TGTGCCAGCAGCTTAGATCGGAGGGGGATCTCCTACGAGCAGTACTTC
cdr3_aa: CASSLDRRGISYEQYF

v_call: TRBV7-3
d_call: .
clone_size: .
cdr3_length: 14
j_call: TRBJ1-2
cdr3_nt: TGTGCCAGCAGCCCGGCAGGGTCGCCCTATGGCTACACCTTC
cdr3_aa: CASSPAGSPYGYTF

v_call: TRBV10-3
d_call: .
clone_size: .
cdr3_length: 11
j_call: TRBJ2-3
cdr3_nt: TGTGCCATCAGTGAGTCGGCGGCGCAGTATTTT
cdr3_aa: CAISESAAQYF

v_call: TRBV10-3
d_call: .
clone_size: .
cdr3_length: 11
j_call: TRBJ2-7
cdr3_nt: TGTGCCATCAGCACATCAGAGGAGCAGTACTTC
cdr3_aa: CAISTSEEQYF

v_call: TRBV25-1
d_call: .
clone_size: .
cdr3_length: 14
j_call: TRBJ2-5
cdr3_nt: TGTGCCAGCAGTGTTTCGGGGGGCCGGGAGACCCAGTACTTC
cdr3_aa: CASSVSGGRETQYF

v_call: TRBV6-6
d_call: .
clone_size: .
cdr3_length: 12
j_call: TRBJ1-3
cdr3_nt: TGTGCCAGCGAGGCGGGTGGAAACACCATATATTTT
cdr3_aa: CASEAGGNTIYF

v_call: TRBV29-1
d_call: .
clone_size: .
cdr3_length: 14
j_call: TRBJ2-7
cdr3_nt: TGCAGCGTTGAAGATCGCCGGGAGCCCTACGAGCAGTACTTC
cdr3_aa: CSVEDRREPYEQYF

v_call: TRBV9
d_call: .
clone_size: .
cdr3_length: 14
j_call: TRBJ2-5
cdr3_nt: TGTGCCAGCAGCGGGACTACTCAAGGGGAGACCCAGTACTTC
cdr3_aa: CASSGTTQGETQYF

v_call: TRBV6-6
d_call: .
clone_size: .
cdr3_length: 14
j_call: TRBJ2-7
cdr3_nt: TGTGCCACCACAGGGACGGGCAGCTCCTACGAGCAGTACTTC
cdr3_aa: CATTGTGSSYEQYF

v_call: TRBV29-1
d_call: .
clone_size: .
cdr3_length: 12
j_call: TRBJ2-5
cdr3_nt: TGCAGCGTTGGGCCACCCCAAGAGACCCAGTACTTC
cdr3_aa: CSVGPPQETQYF

v_call: TRBV5-1
d_call: .
clone_size: few
cdr3_length: 15
j_call: TRBJ2-1
cdr3_nt: TGCGCCAGCAGCTTGGTCAGTAGCAGTTACAATGAGCAGTTCTTC
cdr3_aa: CASSLVSSSYNEQFF

v_call: TRBV30
d_call: .
clone_size: .
cdr3_length: 12
j_call: TRBJ1-1
cdr3_nt: TGTGCCTTTCGTGGGCAGGGAACTGAAGCTTTCTTT
cdr3_aa: CAFRGQGTEAFF

v_call: TRBV6-1
d_call: TRBD1
clone_size: .
cdr3_length: 13
j_call: TRBJ1-5
cdr3_nt: TGTGCCAGCAGGGACAGGGGGCTCCAGCCCCAGCATTTT
cdr3_aa: CASRDRGLQPQHF

v_call: TRBV29-1
d_call: .
clone_size: few
cdr3_length: 9
j_call: TRBJ1-1
cdr3_nt: TGCAGCGTTGATACTGAAGCTTTCTTT
cdr3_aa: CSVDTEAFF